These T cell receptor beta chains were read from a single sample in a study of shared T cell receptors in the human thymus. Sequencing used immunoSEQ multiplex PCR; TCRdb keeps in-frame clones, though not all of them. This repertoire shows about 500,000 clones, approximately 78% found once; its top ten account for more than 0.01%. These records were also assigned to another study, of human thymus T cells.

Sequenced: thymocytes. The receptors come from a boy younger than two with a congenital heart defect. Both conserved end residues are trimmed from each CDR3.

TRBJ2-7 TRBV11-2 ASSLAGLPTYEQY
TRBJ1-2 TRBV19 ASSPGQAYGYT
TRBJ2-7 TRBV7-8 ASRPPGGRWLSYEQY
TRBJ2-7 TRBV11-2 ASSDESGSENEQY
TRBJ2-1 TRBV11-2 ASSLVVTTEQF
TRBJ2-3 TRBV28 ASSFPCRATDTQY
TRBJ2-7 TRBV14 ASSQDFGEGYEQY
TRBJ2-3 TRBV5-4 ASRAVARGVMHTQY
TRBJ2-6 TRBV18 ASSPIQGPGANVLT
TRBJ2-1 TRBV30 AWSVIKRRADEQF
TRBJ1-1 TRBV7-2 ASSLDRPANTEAF
TRBJ2-7 TRBV15 ATSIGTEGTYEQY
TRBJ1-5 TRBV7-2 ASSLDTGAVNQPQH
TRBJ1-5 TRBV5-1 ASSLRGMDDQPQH
TRBJ1-2 TRBV27 ASSLIGRANYGYT
TRBJ2-7 TRBV6-5 ASSYKLAPSYEQY
TRBJ2-1 TRBV27 ASRNKREIYNEQF